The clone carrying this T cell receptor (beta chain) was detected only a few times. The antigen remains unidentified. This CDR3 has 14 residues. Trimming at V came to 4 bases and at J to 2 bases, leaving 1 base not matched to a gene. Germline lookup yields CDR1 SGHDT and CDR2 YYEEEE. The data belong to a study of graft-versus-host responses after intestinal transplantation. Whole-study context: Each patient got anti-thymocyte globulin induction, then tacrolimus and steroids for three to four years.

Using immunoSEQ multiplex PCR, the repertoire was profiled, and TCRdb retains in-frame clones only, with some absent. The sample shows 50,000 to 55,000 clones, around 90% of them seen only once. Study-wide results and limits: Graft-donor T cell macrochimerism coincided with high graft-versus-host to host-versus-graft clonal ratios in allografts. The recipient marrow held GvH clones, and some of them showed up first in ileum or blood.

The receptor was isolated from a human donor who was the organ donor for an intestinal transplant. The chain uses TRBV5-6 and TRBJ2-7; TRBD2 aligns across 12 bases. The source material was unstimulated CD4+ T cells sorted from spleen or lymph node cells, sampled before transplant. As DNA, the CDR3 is TGTGCCAGCAGCGGACTAGCGGGACCCTACGAGCAGTACTTC. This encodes CASSGLAGPYEQYF. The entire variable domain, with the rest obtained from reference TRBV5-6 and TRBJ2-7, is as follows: DAGVTQSPTHLIKTRGQQVTLRCSPKSGHDTVSWYQQALGQGPQFIFQYYEEEERQRGNFPDRFSGHQFPNYSSELNVNALLLGDSALYLCASSGLAGPYEQYFGPGTRLTVT.